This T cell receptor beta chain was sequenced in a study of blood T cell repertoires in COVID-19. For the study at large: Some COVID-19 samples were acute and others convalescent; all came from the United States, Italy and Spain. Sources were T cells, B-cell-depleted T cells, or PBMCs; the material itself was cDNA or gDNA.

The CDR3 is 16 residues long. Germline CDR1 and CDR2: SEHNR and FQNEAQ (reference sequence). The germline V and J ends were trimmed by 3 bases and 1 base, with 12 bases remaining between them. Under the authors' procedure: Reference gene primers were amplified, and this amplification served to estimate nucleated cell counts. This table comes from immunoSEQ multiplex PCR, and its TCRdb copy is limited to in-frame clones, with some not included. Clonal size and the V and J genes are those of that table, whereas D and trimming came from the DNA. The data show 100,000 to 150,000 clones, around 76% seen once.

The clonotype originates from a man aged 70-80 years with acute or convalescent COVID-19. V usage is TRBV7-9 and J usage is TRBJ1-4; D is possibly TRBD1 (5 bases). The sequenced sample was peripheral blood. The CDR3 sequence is CASSFPPGVTNEKLFF. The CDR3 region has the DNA TGTGCCAGCAGCTTCCCGCCGGGGGTAACTAATGAAAAACTGTTTTTT.